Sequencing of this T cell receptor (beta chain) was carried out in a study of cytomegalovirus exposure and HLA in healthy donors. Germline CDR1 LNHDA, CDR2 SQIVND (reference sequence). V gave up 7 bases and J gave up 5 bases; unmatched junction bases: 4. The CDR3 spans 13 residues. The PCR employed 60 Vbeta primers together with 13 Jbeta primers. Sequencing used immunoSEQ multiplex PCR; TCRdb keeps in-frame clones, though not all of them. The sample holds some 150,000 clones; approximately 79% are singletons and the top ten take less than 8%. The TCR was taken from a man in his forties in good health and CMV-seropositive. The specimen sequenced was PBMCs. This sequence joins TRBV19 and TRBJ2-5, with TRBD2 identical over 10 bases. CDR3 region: CASTPSGSETQYF. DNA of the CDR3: TGTGCCAGTACTCCTAGCGGGAGTGAGACCCAGTACTTC.